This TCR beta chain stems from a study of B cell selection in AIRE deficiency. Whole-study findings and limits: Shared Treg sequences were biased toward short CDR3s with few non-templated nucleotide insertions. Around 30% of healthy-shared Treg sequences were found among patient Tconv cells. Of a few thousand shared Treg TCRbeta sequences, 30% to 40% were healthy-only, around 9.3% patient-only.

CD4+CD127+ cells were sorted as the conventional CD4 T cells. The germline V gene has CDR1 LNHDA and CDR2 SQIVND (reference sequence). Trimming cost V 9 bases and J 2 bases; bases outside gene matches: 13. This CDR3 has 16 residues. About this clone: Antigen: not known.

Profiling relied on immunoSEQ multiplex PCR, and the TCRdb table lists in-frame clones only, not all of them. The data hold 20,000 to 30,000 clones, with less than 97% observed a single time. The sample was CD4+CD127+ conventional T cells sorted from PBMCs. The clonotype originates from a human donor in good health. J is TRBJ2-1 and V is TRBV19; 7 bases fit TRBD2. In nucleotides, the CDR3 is TGTGCCAGCTCCTTTGTCGGCGGGAGTGCCTACAATGAGCAGTTCTTC. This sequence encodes CASSFVGGSAYNEQFF.